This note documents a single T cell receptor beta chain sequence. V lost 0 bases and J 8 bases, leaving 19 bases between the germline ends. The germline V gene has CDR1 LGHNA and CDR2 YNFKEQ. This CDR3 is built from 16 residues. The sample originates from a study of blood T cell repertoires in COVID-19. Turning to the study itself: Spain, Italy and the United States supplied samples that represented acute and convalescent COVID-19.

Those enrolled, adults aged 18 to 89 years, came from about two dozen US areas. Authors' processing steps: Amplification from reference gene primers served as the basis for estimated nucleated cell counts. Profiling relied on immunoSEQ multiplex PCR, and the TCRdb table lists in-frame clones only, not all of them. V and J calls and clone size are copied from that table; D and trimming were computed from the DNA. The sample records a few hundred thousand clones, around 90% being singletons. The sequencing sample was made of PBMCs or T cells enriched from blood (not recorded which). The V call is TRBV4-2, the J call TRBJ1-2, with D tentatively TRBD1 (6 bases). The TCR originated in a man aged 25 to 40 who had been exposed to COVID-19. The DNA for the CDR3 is TGTGCCAGCAGCCAAGAAGCGGCTGTGGGGGCGTACGGCTACACCTTC. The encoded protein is CASSQEAAVGAYGYTF.